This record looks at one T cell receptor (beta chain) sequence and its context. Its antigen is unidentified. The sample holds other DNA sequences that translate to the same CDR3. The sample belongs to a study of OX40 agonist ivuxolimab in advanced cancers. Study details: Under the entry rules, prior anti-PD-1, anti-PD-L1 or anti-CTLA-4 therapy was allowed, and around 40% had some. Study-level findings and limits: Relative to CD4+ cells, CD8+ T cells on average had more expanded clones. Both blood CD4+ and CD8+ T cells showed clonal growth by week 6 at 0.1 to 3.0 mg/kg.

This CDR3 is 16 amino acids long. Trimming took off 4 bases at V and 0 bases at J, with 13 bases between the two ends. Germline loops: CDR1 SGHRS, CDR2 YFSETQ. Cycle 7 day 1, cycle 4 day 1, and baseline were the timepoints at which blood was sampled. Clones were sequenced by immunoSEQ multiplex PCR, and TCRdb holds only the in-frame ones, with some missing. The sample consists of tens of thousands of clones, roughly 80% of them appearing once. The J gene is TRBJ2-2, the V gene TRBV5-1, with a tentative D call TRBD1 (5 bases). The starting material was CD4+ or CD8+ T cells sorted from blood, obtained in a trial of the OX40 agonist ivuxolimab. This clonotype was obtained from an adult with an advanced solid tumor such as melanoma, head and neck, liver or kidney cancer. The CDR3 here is CASSTGQGANTGELFF. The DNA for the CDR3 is TGCGCCAGCAGCACCGGGCAGGGTGCGAACACCGGGGAGCTGTTTTTT.